The 15 T cell receptor beta chains in this list originate from one sample, sequenced in a study of blood T cell repertoires in COVID-19 (dated by TCRdb to about 2020). The library was produced with the immunoSEQ multiplex PCR assay. Sourced from immuneACCESS, this table was stored by TCRdb with only in-frame sequences that have V and J called. A share of the clones is absent; for the studies checked, an unresolved V gene accounts for under half, and the remainder has no known explanation. This sample lists 150,000 to 200,000 clones; more than 70% were detected once. About 2.8% of the sample is in the top ten clones. The sample comprised peripheral blood. The receptors originated from a woman older than 75 with active or convalescent COVID-19.

CDR3 residues: CASSAEQGALTYNEQFF. In DNA form, the CDR3 reads TGTGCCAGCTCAGCAGAACAGGGGGCGCTGACCTACAATGAGCAGTTCTTC. The chain carries TRBV18 and TRBJ2-1, with 9 bases lining up with TRBD1. The CDR3 extends over 17 amino acids. The V and J ends lost 5 bases and 2 bases, in that order; junction bases with no gene match: 10. CDR1 KGHSH and CDR2 LQKENI come from the germline V gene.

The chain carries TRBV9 and TRBJ1-6; TRBD1 agrees at 9 bases. The germline CDR1 and CDR2 sequences are SGDLS and YYNGEE. CDR3 length: 16 amino acids. V gave up 4 bases and J gave up 7 bases; unmatched junction bases: 9. The DNA for the CDR3 is TGTGCCAGCAGCTCAGGCCCGGGGACAGGGAATTCACCCCTCCACTTT. This translates into CASSSGPGTGNSPLHF.

The chain uses TRBV7-9 and TRBJ1-2; no reliable D call. V lost 2 bases and J lost 7, with 17 bases in between. CDR1 is SEHNR and CDR2 is FQNEAQ in the germline V gene (reference sequence). The CDR3 length is 15 residues. The CDR3 loop reads CASSLSGAGSAGYTF. The CDR3 DNA follows: TGTGCCAGCAGCTTATCGGGAGCTGGGAGCGCTGGCTACACCTTC.

The V call is TRBV6-1, the J call TRBJ1-2, with a weak D call TRBD1 (5 bases). The CDR3 totals 17 residues. The germline V gene encodes CDR1 MNHNS and CDR2 SASEGT. V was pared by 4 bases and J by 5 bases, with 23 bases between. Here the CDR3 reads CASSVNSRGDRPYGYTF. As DNA, the CDR3 is TGTGCCAGCAGTGTTAACTCCCGGGGGGACCGCCCTTATGGCTACACCTTC.

This clone was seen many times. This chain links TRBV2 with TRBJ1-4; the D gene is possibly TRBD1 (6 bases). V shed 5 bases and J shed 8 bases, with 12 bases lying between them. Looked up from germline, CDR1 is SNHLY and CDR2 is FYNNEI. CDR3 length: 13 amino acids. In DNA form, the CDR3 reads TGTGCCAGCAGTCGACAGGCTGTGGAAAAACTGTTTTTT. Encoded protein: CASSRQAVEKLFF.

Worth noting for this clone: Because the CDR3's place on the DNA is in doubt, the DNA is left out and the CDR3 is given as listed by TCRdb. The chain recombines TRBV21-1 with TRBJ2-2; TRBD2 is the table's D call and was not checked against the DNA. TRBV21-1 is assigned pseudogene status. The CDR3 totals 17 residues, both ends included. CDR3 protein: CASSSHSVGRGTGELFF.

The J gene is TRBJ2-6, the V gene TRBV5-6; 7 nucleotides match TRBD1. Germline-derived CDR1 and CDR2 are SGHDT and YYEEEE. The CDR3 extends over 15 amino acids. J gave up 2 bases and V 1 base, and 0 bases lay outside the gene matches. The CDR3 reads CASSLQGAGANVLTF. Written as DNA, the CDR3 is TGTGCCAGCAGCTTGCAGGGGGCTGGGGCCAACGTCCTGACTTTC.

The gene calls are TRBV20-1 and TRBJ1-1; D possibly corresponds to TRBD1 (6 bases). The CDR3 extends over 15 amino acids. Deletions cut 3 bases from V and 0 bases from J, with 14 bases between. Germline V gene data show CDR1 as DFQATT and CDR2 as SNEGSKA (reference sequence). DNA of the CDR3: TGCAGTGCTAGTGGGGTCAGGGGATTGAACACTGAAGCTTTCTTT. This gives the protein CSASGVRGLNTEAFF.

The V gene is TRBV6-2 or TRBV6-3, the J gene TRBJ2-7; weak D call: TRBD2 (6 bases). Germline-derived CDR1 and CDR2 are MNHEY and SVGEGT. The V end lost 2 bases, the J end lost 5 bases, and 13 bases lay between the germline ends. This CDR3 comprises 14 residues. The DNA of the CDR3 is TGTGCCAGCAGTTACCAACTAGCTAAAAACGAGCAGTACTTC. Protein: CASSYQLAKNEQYF.

The chain has TRBV10-3 and TRBJ2-3; D is undetermined. This CDR3 is built from 12 residues. Germline V gene data show CDR1 as ENHRY and CDR2 as SYGVKD. Between the trimmed V and J ends, which lost 7 bases and 0 bases, there was a span of 5 bases. CDR3 region: CAITTSTDTQYF. CDR3 DNA: TGTGCCATCACCACTAGCACAGATACGCAGTATTTT.

CDR3 protein: CASSPGLAGKKETQYF. The CDR3, as DNA: TGTGCCAGCAGCCCAGGACTAGCGGGAAAGAAAGAGACCCAGTACTTC. The J gene is TRBJ2-5, the V gene TRBV7-6; 12 bases match TRBD2. Germline V CDR1 and CDR2: SGHVS, FNYEAQ. V was clipped by 5 bases and J by 3 bases; unmatched bases: 7. The CDR3 is 16 amino acids.

V and J are TRBV18 and TRBJ1-2, with 7 positions matching TRBD1. Per germline, CDR1 KGHSH and CDR2 LQKENI. V was pared by 0 bases and J by 5 bases, with 15 bases of the junction left unmatched. The CDR3 is 18 amino acids. CDR3 coding DNA: TGTGCCAGCTCACCACCGAAGCAGGGGGGAGATAGTTGGTATGGCTACACCTTC. Encoded protein: CASSPPKQGGDSWYGYTF.

V gene TRBV18 combines with J gene TRBJ1-5; D is uncertain. The CDR3 runs 16 residues. Trimming removed 2 bases from V and 4 bases from J, with 15 bases in between. CDR1 and CDR2 from the germline V gene are KGHSH and LQKENI. The CDR3 here is CASSPNPPGRNQPQHF. The CDR3 region has the DNA TGTGCCAGCTCACCAAATCCCCCGGGAAGGAATCAGCCCCAGCATTTT.

The chain is built from TRBV27 and TRBJ2-7; 7 positions match TRBD1. V shed 6 bases, J shed 0 bases, and the junction held 5 bases outside the gene matches. CDR3 length equals 14 residues. Germline CDR1 and CDR2: MNHEY and SMNVEV (reference sequence). The CDR3 loop reads CASRADRVSYEQYF. The DNA for the CDR3 is TGTGCCAGCAGGGCCGACAGGGTCTCCTACGAGCAGTACTTC.

In its sample, this clone was seen once. This chain uses TRBV7-9 with TRBJ2-1, with 11 bases fitting TRBD2. The J segment lost 7 bases and the V segment lost 7 bases, leaving 6 bases of the junction unmatched. Germline values: CDR1 SEHNR, CDR2 FQNEAQ (reference sequence). The CDR3 has 14 amino acids. DNA of the CDR3: TGTGCCAGCATGTCGGGACTAGCGGTTAATGAGCAGTTCTTC. Translating it yields CASMSGLAVNEQFF.